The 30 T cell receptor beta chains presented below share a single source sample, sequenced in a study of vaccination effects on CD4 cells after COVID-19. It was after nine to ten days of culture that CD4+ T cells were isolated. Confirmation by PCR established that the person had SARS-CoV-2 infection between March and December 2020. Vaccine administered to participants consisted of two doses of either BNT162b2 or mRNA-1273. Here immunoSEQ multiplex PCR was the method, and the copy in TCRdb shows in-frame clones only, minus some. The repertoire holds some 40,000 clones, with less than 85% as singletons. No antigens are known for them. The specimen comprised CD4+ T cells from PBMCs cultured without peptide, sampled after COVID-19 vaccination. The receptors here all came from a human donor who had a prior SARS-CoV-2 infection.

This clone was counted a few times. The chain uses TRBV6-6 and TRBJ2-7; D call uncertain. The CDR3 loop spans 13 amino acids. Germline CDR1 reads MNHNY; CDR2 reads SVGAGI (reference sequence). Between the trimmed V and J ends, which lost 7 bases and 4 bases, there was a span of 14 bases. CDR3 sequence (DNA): TGTGCCAGCATAGGTCCAGGCAGTTACGAGCAGTACTTC. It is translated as CASIGPGSYEQYF.

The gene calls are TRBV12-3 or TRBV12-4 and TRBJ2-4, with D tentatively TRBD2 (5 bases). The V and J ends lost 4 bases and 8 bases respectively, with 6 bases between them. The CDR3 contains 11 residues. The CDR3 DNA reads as TGTGCCAGCAGTTCCGGGGACATTCAGTACTTC. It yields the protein CASSSGDIQYF.

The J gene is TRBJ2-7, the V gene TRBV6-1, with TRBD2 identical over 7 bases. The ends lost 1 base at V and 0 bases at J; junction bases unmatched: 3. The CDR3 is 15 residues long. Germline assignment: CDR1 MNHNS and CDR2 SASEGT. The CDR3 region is CASSEGGRSSYEQYF. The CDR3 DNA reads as TGTGCCAGCAGTGAAGGCGGGAGAAGCTCCTACGAGCAGTACTTC.

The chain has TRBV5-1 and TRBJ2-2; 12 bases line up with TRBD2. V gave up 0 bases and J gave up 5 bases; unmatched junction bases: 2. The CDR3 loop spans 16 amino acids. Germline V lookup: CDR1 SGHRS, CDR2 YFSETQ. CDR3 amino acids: CASSLDGTSGTGELFF. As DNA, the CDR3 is TGCGCCAGCAGCTTGGACGGGACTAGCGGGACCGGGGAGCTGTTTTTT.

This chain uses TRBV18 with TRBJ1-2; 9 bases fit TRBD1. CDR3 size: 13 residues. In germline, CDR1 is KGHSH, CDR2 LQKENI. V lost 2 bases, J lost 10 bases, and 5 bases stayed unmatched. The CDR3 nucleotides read TGTGCCAGCTCACCAGGGACAGGGTTTGACTACACCTTC. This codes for CASSPGTGFDYTF.

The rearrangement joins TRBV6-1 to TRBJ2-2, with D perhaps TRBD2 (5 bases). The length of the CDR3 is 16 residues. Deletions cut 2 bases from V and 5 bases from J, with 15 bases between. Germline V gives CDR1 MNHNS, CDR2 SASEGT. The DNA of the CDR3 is TGTGCCAGCAGTGAAAATGGAGGCACAGTTACCGGGGAGCTGTTTTTT. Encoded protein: CASSENGGTVTGELFF.

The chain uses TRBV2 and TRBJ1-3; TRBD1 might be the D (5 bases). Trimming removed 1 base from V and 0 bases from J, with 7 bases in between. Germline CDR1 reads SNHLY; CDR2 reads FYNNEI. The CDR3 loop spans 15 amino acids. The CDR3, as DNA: TGTGCCAGCAGTGAAGGACAGATCTCTGGAAACACCATATATTTT. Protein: CASSEGQISGNTIYF.

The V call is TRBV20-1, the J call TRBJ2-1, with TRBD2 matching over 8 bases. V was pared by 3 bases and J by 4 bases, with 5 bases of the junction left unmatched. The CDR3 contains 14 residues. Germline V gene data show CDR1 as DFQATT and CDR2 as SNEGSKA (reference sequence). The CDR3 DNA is TGCAGTGCTAGTAGGACTAGCAGATACAATGAGCAGTTCTTC. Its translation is CSASRTSRYNEQFF.

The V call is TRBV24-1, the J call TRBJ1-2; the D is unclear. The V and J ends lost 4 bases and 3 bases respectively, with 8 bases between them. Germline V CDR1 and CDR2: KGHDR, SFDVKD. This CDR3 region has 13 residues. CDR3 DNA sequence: TGTGCCACCAGTGAGGCAGGCGACTATGGCTACACCTTC. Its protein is CATSEAGDYGYTF.

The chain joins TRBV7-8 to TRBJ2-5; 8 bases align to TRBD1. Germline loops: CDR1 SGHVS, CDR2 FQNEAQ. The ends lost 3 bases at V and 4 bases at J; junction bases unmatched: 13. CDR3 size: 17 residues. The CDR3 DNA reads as TGTGCCAGCAGCTTGGGGGAGACAGGGGAGTTCAGAGAGACCCAGTACTTC. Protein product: CASSLGETGEFRETQYF.

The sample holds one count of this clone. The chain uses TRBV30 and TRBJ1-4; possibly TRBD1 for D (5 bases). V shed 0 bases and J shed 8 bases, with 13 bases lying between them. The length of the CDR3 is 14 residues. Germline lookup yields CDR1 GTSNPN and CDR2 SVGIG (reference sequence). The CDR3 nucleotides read TGTGCCTGGAGTGTGGGGCGGGGAAGCGAAAAACTGTTTTTT. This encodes CAWSVGRGSEKLFF.

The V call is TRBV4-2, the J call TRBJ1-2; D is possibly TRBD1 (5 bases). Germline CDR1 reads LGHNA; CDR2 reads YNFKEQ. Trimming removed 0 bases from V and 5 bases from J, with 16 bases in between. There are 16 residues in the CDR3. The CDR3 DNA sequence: TGTGCCAGCAGCCAAGAATCCAGGCCTTGGGGGTATGGCTACACCTTC. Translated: CASSQESRPWGYGYTF.

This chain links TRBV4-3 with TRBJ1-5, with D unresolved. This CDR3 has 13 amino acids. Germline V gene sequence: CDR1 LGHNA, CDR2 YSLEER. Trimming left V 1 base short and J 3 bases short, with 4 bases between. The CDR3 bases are TGCGCCAGCAGCCAAGGGAACAATCAGCCCCAGCATTTT. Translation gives CASSQGNNQPQHF.

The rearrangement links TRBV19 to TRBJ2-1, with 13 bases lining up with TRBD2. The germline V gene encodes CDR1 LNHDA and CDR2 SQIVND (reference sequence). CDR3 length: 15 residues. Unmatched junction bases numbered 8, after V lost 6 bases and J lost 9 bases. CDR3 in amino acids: CASRWTSGSRGEQFF. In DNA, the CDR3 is TGTGCCAGTAGGTGGACTAGCGGGAGTCGGGGTGAGCAGTTCTTC.

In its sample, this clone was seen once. CDR3 region: CASSDLGYSNQPQHF. CDR3 coding DNA: TGTGCCAGCAGTGATTTGGGGTATAGCAATCAGCCCCAGCATTTT. The V and J genes are TRBV2 and TRBJ1-5, with D unclear. Germline V gene data show CDR1 as SNHLY and CDR2 as FYNNEI. The CDR3 runs to 15 residues. V lost 3 bases to trimming and J lost 0 bases, with 9 bases between them.

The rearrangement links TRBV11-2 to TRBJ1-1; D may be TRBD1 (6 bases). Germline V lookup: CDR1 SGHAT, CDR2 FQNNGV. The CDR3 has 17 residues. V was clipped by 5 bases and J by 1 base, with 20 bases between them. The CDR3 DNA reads TGTGCCAGCAGCCTATCCTCTCTCGGGACAAAGAACACTGAAGCTTTCTTT. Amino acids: CASSLSSLGTKNTEAFF.

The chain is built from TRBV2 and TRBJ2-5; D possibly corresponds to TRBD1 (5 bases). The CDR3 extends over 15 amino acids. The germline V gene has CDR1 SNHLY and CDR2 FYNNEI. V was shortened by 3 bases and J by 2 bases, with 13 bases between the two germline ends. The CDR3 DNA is TGTGCCAGCAGTGAGGATCCAGGGCGACAAGAGACCCAGTACTTC. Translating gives CASSEDPGRQETQYF.

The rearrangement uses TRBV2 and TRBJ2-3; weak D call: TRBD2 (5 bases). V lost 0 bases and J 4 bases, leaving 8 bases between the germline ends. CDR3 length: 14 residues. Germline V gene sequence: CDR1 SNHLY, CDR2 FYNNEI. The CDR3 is CASSEARGPDTQYF. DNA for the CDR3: TGTGCCAGCAGTGAAGCTCGAGGGCCAGATACGCAGTATTTT. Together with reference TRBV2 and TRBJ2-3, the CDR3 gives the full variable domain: EPEVTQTPSHQVTQMGQEVILRCVPISNHLYFYWYRQILGQKVEFLVSFYNNEISEKSEIFDDQFSVERPDGSNFTLKIRSTKLEDSAMYFCASSEARGPDTQYFGPGTRLTVL.

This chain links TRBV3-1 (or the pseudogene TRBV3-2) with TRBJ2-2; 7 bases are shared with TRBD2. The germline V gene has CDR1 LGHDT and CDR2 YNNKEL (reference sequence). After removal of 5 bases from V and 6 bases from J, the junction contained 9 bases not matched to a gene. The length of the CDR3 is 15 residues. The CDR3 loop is CASSIARGRAGELFF. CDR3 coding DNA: TGTGCCAGCAGCATAGCTCGGGGGAGGGCCGGGGAGCTGTTTTTT.

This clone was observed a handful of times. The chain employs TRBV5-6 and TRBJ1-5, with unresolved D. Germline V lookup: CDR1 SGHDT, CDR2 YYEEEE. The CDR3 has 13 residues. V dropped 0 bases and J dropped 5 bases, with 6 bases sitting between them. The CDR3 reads CASSLGPDQPQHF. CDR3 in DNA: TGTGCCAGCAGCTTGGGTCCGGATCAGCCCCAGCATTTT. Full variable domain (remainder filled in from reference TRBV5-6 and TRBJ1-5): DAGVTQSPTHLIKTRGQQVTLRCSPKSGHDTVSWYQQALGQGPQFIFQYYEEEERQRGNFPDRFSGHQFPNYSSELNVNALLLGDSALYLCASSLGPDQPQHFGDGTRLSIL.

In DNA form, the CDR3 reads TGTGCCAGCTCACCGGGACAGAAAGAGACCCAGTACTTC. It yields the protein CASSPGQKETQYF. The chain uses TRBV18 and TRBJ2-5; TRBD1 matches at 7 bases. Germline values: CDR1 KGHSH, CDR2 LQKENI. V trimming: 3 bases; J trimming: 3 bases; junction bases outside the gene matches: 1. The CDR3 spans 13 residues.

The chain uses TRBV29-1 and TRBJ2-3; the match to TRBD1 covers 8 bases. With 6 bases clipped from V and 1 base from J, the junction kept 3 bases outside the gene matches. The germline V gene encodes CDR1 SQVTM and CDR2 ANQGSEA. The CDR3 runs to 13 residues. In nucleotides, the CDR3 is TGCAGCGTCGAGACAGGGGGCACAGATACGCAGTATTTT. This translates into CSVETGGTDTQYF.

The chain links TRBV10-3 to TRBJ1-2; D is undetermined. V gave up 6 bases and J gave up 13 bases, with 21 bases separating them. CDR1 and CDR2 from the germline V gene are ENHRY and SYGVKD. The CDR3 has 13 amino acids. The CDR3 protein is CAISSGWGQSCTF. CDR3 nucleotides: TGTGCCATCAGCTCTGGCTGGGGTCAGTCCTGCACCTTC.

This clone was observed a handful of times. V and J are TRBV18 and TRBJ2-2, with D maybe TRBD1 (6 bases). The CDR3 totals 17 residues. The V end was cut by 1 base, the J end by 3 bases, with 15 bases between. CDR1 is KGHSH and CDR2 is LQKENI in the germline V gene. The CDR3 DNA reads TGTGCCAGCTCACCACTTACTACAGGGTTGGACACCGGGGAGCTGTTTTTT. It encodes CASSPLTTGLDTGELFF.

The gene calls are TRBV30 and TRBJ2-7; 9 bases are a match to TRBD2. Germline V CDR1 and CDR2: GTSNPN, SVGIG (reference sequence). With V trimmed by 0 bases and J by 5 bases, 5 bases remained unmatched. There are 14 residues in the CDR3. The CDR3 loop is CAWSVVAGGDEQYF. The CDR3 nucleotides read TGTGCCTGGAGTGTCGTGGCGGGGGGGGACGAGCAGTACTTC.

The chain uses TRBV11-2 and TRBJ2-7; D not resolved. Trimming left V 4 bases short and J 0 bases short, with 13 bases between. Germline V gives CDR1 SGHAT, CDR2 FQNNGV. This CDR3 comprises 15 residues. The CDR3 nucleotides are TGTGCCAGCAGCTCCACCGCAATTTTCTCCTACGAGCAGTACTTC. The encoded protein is CASSSTAIFSYEQYF.

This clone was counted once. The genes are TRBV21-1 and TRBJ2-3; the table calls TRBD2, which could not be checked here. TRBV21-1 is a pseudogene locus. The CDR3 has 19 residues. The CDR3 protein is CASSEYGTSGDGLTDTQYF. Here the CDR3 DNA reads TGTGCCAGCAGCGAATATGGGACTAGCGGGGACGGGCTCACAGATACGCAGTATTTT.

The CDR3 nucleotides are TGTGCCAGCAGCGTAGGTGGAGACCTCCGGGGTGGTGAGCAGTTCTTC. Translation: CASSVGGDLRGGEQFF. This chain uses TRBV9 with TRBJ2-1; D is perhaps TRBD2 (5 bases). The CDR3 sequence is 16 residues long. Germline CDR1 reads SGDLS; CDR2 reads YYNGEE. V gave up 0 bases and J gave up 9 bases, with 19 bases separating them.

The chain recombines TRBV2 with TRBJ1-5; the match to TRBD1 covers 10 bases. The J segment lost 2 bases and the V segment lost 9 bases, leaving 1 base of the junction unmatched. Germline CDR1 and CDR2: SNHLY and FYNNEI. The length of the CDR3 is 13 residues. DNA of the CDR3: TGTGCCAGAGGACAGGGGGGCAATCAGCCCCAGCATTTT. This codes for CARGQGGNQPQHF.

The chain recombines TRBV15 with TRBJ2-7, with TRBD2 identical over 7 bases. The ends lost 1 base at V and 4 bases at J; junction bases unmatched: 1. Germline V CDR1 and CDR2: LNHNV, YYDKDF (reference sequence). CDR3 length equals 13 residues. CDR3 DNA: TGTGCCACCAGCAGAGCGCGGGGGTACGAGCAGTACTTC. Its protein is CATSRARGYEQYF.